This passage covers 9 T cell receptor beta chains from one sample sequenced in a study of T cell responses to AZD1222 COVID-19 vaccine. Profiling relied on immunoSEQ multiplex PCR, and the TCRdb table lists in-frame clones only, not all of them. The data show approximately 79,000 clones, with under 90% seen just once and roughly 1.3% held by the top ten. The specimen was peripheral blood, collected 28 days after the second AZD1222 dose. The receptors were sampled from an adult who received the AZD1222 COVID-19 vaccine.

The chain employs TRBV29-1 and TRBJ2-1, with TRBD2 matching 8 bases. The CDR3 has 15 amino acids. Germline V CDR1 and CDR2: SQVTM, ANQGSEA. J was trimmed by 0 bases and V by 5 bases; bases with no gene match: 6. The CDR3, as DNA: TGCAGCGTTCCAACTAGCGGAGACTCCTACAATGAGCAGTTCTTC. This gives the protein CSVPTSGDSYNEQFF.

The chain couples TRBV7-2 to TRBJ2-7; no clear D gene. Germline V lookup: CDR1 SGHTA, CDR2 FQGNSA. Deletions cut 5 bases from V and 1 base from J, with 21 bases between. This CDR3 has 17 amino acids. The CDR3 here is CASSPPSYFLKSYEQYF. The CDR3 DNA follows: TGTGCCAGCAGCCCTCCTAGTTACTTCCTCAAGTCCTACGAGCAGTACTTC.

V and J are TRBV7-9 and TRBJ2-7; possibly TRBD1 or TRBD2 for D (5 bases each). CDR1 is SEHNR, CDR2 FQNEAQ, per germline (reference sequence). Between the trimmed V and J ends, which lost 0 bases and 4 bases, there was a span of 13 bases. CDR3 length: 15 residues. The CDR3 spells CASSLAGTAFYEQYF. CDR3 DNA sequence: TGTGCCAGCAGCTTAGCCGGGACCGCGTTTTACGAGCAGTACTTC.

The chain links TRBV5-4 to TRBJ2-7; D is uncertain. The germline V and J ends were trimmed by 3 bases and 1 base, with 11 bases remaining between them. Germline assignment: CDR1 SGHNT and CDR2 YYREEE (reference sequence). The CDR3 extends over 14 amino acids. In DNA, the CDR3 is TGTGCCAGCAGCTCCCGTATCGGGTCCTACGAGCAGTACTTC. Amino acids: CASSSRIGSYEQYF.

The rearrangement links TRBV9 to TRBJ1-4; TRBD1 agrees at 8 bases. The CDR3 loop spans 16 amino acids. Looked up from germline, CDR1 is SGDLS and CDR2 is YYNGEE. Trimming at V came to 4 bases and at J to 2 bases, leaving 7 bases not matched to a gene. The CDR3 is CASSRDTGGTNEKLFF. DNA for the CDR3: TGTGCCAGCAGCCGCGACACAGGGGGTACTAATGAAAAACTGTTTTTT.

In this sample, this clone turned up a few times. V and J are TRBV7-9 and TRBJ1-1; 9 bases are a match to TRBD1. The CDR3 covers 16 residues. After removal of 7 bases from V and 0 bases from J, the junction contained 9 bases not matched to a gene. The germline gives CDR1 SEHNR, CDR2 FQNEAQ (reference sequence). The CDR3 sequence is CASTRGQGNLNTEAFF. The CDR3 DNA follows: TGTGCCAGCACCCGAGGACAGGGGAATTTGAACACTGAAGCTTTCTTT.

This clone was counted a single time. The genes are TRBV6-1 and TRBJ1-1; the D is unclear. This CDR3 has 13 amino acids. Germline V lookup: CDR1 MNHNS, CDR2 SASEGT. Trimming stripped 0 bases from V and 0 bases from J, with 2 bases between. The CDR3 loop reads CASSEAVNTEAFF. CDR3 DNA sequence: TGTGCCAGCAGTGAAGCGGTGAACACTGAAGCTTTCTTT.

V gene TRBV6-5 combines with J gene TRBJ1-4, with TRBD1 matching over 10 bases. Trimming cost V 4 bases and J 8 bases; bases outside gene matches: 4. The CDR3 has 14 residues. Per the germline V gene, CDR1 is MNHEY and CDR2 is SVGAGI. For the CDR3, the DNA is TGTGCCAGCAGTTGGGACAGGGGAGAAGAAAAACTGTTTTTT. Its protein product is CASSWDRGEEKLFF.

This chain links TRBV27 with TRBJ2-2; 8 bases fit TRBD1. The CDR3 loop spans 14 amino acids. V was clipped by 5 bases and J by 7 bases; unmatched bases: 6. Germline CDR1 MNHEY, CDR2 SMNVEV (reference sequence). CDR3 loop: CASSRRQGNGELFF. The CDR3 bases are TGTGCCAGCAGTCGCCGACAGGGGAACGGGGAGCTGTTTTTT.